This T cell receptor (beta chain) comes out of a study of blood T cell repertoires in COVID-19. Study context: Acute and convalescent COVID-19 samples came from the United States, Italy and Spain. Sources were T cells, B-cell-depleted T cells, or PBMCs; the material itself was cDNA or gDNA.

Original processing methods: Reference gene primer amplification gave nucleated cell count estimates. The table came from immunoSEQ multiplex PCR; TCRdb's copy has only in-frame clones and leaves some out. V and J calls plus clone size are reproduced from that table; the DNA served to infer D and trimming. In the table there are fewer than 300,000 clones, more than 70% of which are singletons. Germline loops: CDR1 SGHTA, CDR2 FQGNSA. This CDR3 spans 14 amino acids. J was trimmed by 4 bases and V by 3 bases; bases with no gene match: 4. Sequenced: peripheral blood. This chain connects TRBV7-2 to TRBJ1-1; 8 bases match TRBD1. The TCR sequence derives from a woman between 45 and 65 years old with acute or convalescent COVID-19. The CDR3 sequence is CASSFRGLGTEAFF. For the CDR3, the DNA is TGTGCCAGCAGCTTCAGGGGGCTGGGCACTGAAGCTTTCTTT.